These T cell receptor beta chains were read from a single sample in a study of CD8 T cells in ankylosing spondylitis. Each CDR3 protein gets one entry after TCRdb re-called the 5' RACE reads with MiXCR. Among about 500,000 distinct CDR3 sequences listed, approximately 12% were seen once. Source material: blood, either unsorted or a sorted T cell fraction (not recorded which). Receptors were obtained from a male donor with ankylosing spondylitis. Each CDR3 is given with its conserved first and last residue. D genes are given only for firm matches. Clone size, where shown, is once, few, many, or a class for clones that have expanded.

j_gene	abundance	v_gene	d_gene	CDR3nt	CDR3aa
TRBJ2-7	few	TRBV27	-	TGTGCCAGCAATAGGGACGGCTACGAGCAGTACTTC	CASNRDGYEQYF
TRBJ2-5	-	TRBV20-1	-	TGCAGTGCTAGAAACTTAGAGAAGACCCAGTACTTC	CSARNLEKTQYF
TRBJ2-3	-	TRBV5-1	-	TGCGCCAGCAGCCCAGGTGTGGGAAACACAGATACGCAGTATTTT	CASSPGVGNTDTQYF
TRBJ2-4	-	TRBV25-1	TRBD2	TGTGCCAGCAGTGACATAGGACTAGGTAACATTCAGTACTTC	CASSDIGLGNIQYF
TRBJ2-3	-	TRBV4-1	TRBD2	TGCGCCAGCAGCCCTCCGGGACTAGCGATAGATACGCAGTATTTT	CASSPPGLAIDTQYF
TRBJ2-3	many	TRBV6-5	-	TGTGCCAGCAGTTTGACAGCAGGCACAGATACGCAGTATTTT	CASSLTAGTDTQYF
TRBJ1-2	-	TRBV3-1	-	TGTGCCAGCAGCCACCGCGGGGAGAATGGCTACACCTTC	CASSHRGENGYTF
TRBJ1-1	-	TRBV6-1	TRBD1	TGTGCCACCTCAGGGGGGCGGAGAGGGACTGAAGCTTTCTTT	CATSGGRRGTEAFF
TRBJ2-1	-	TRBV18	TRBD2	TGTGCCAGCTCACCATTCCCACTAGCGAGTACGTACAATGAGCAGTTCTTC	CASSPFPLASTYNEQFF
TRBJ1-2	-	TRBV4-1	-	TGCGCCAGCAGCCAAGATTACCCTGGAGCGTATGGCTACACCTTC	CASSQDYPGAYGYTF
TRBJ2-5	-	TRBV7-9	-	TGTGCCAGCAGCTTTAAACAGGAGACCCAGTACTTC	CASSFKQETQYF
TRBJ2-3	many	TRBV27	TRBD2	TGTGCCAGCAGTTTATCAGCCGCGAGCGGGAGTACAGATACGCAGTATTTT	CASSLSAASGSTDTQYF
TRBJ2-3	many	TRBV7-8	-	TGTGCCAGCAGCTTAGGTGCGAACACAGATACGCAGTATTTT	CASSLGANTDTQYF
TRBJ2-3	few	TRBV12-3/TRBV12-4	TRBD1	TGTGCCAGCAGCGGACAGGGGGCCTTAACAGATACGCAGTATTTT	CASSGQGALTDTQYF
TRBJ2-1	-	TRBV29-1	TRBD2	TGCAGCGTTGAAGTACTAGCGGGAGTCGCAGATGAGCAGTTCTTC	CSVEVLAGVADEQFF
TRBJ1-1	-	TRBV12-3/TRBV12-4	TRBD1	TGTGCCAGCAGCCGCGGACAGGGAGTCACTGAAGCTTTCTTT	CASSRGQGVTEAFF
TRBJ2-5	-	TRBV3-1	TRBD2	TGTGCCAGCAGGTTCAGGACTAGCGGGACTGAGACCCAGTACTTC	CASRFRTSGTETQYF
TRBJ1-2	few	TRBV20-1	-	TGCAGTGCTTCCCAGGCGGCTAACTATGGCTACACCTTC	CSASQAANYGYTF
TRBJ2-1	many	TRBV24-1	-	TGTGCCACCAGTGATCGCAGGTCCGGGGGAGGAGACAATGAGCAGTTCTTC	CATSDRRSGGGDNEQFF
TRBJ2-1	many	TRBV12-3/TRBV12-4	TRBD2	TGTGCCAGCAGCCGATGGGGCTCAGGGAGGGGATACAATGAGCAGTTCTTC	CASSRWGSGRGYNEQFF
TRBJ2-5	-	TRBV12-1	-	TGTGCCAGGGTTCGTAAAGGGAGGGCGGAGGAGACCCAGTACTTC	CARVRKGRAEETQYF
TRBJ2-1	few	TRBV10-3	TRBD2	TGTGCCATCAGTGAGTCGGAGCTAGCGGGATCATACAATGAGCAGTTCTTC	CAISESELAGSYNEQFF
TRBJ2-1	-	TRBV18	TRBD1	TGTGCCAGCTCACCCCAGACAGGGGGCTACAATGAGCAGTTCTTC	CASSPQTGGYNEQFF
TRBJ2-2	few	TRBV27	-	TGTGCCAGCAGTACATCCGGGACACCGAACACCGGGGAGCTGTTTTTT	CASSTSGTPNTGELFF
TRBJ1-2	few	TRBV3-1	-	TGTGCCAGCAGCCCCTTCGCTAGGACTTCTGATCGGGGCTACACCTTC	CASSPFARTSDRGYTF
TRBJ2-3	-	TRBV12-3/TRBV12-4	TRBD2	TGTGCCAGCAGTTTAGCGGCTAGCGGGAGGGTGCAAGATACGCAGTATTTT	CASSLAASGRVQDTQYF
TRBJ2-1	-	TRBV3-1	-	TGTGCCAGCAGCCGGGATCTGAATGGTGAGCAGTTCTTC	CASSRDLNGEQFF
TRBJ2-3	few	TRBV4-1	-	TGCGCCAGCAGCCAAGATAGGCCAGAAACAGATACGCAGTATTTT	CASSQDRPETDTQYF
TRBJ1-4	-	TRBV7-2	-	TGTGCCAGCAGCCGGGACCCAACTAATGAAAAACTGTTTTTT	CASSRDPTNEKLFF
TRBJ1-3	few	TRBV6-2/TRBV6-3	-	TGTGCCAGCAGTTGGACGGACAGCTCTGGAAACACCATATATTTT	CASSWTDSSGNTIYF
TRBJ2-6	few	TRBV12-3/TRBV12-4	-	TGTGCCAGCAGTCCATCGAGTGGCTGGGCCAACGTCCTGACTTTC	CASSPSSGWANVLTF
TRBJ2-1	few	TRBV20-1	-	TGCAGTGCCGGGGGAGGGGGACCCGACTACAATGAGCAGTTCTTC	CSAGGGGPDYNEQFF
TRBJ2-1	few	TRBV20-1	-	TGCAGTGCCCTCGACCGGTCTGGTTACAATGAGCAGTTCTTC	CSALDRSGYNEQFF
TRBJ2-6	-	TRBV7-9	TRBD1	TGTGCCAGCACCGGGACAGGGGGAATATTGGGGGCCAACGTCCTGACTTTC	CASTGTGGILGANVLTF
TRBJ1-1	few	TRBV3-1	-	TGTGCCAGCAGCCAAGAGCTCAGGGGTTGGACTGAAGCTTTCTTT	CASSQELRGWTEAFF
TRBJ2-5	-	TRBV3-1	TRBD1	TGTGCCAGCAGCCTTTATCCGGGACAGGGTGAAGAGACCCAGTACTTC	CASSLYPGQGEETQYF
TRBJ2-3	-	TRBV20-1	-	TGCAGTGCTAGACTGATGAGCACAGATACGCAGTATTTT	CSARLMSTDTQYF
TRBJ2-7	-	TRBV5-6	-	TGTGCCAGCAGCAATTCAGGGTACGAGCAGTACTTC	CASSNSGYEQYF
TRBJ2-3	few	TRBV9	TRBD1	TGTGCCAGCAGCGTAGCATGGGACCCTAGACAGGGGGGGTACACAGATACGCAGTATTTT	CASSVAWDPRQGGYTDTQYF
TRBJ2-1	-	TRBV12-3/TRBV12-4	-	TGTGCCAGCAGTTATTTTTCGCGTTACAATGAGCAGTTCTTC	CASSYFSRYNEQFF
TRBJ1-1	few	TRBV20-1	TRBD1	TGCAGTGCTAGGACAGGGGCCTTAAGAACTGAAGCTTTCTTT	CSARTGALRTEAFF
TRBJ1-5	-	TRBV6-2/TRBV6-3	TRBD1	TGTGCCAGCAGCCCGGGACAGGGGGCAGAAAGCAATCAGCCCCAGCATTTT	CASSPGQGAESNQPQHF
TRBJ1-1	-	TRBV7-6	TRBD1	TGTGCCAGCAGCGTTAGGGACAGGCAGAACACTGAAGCTTTCTTT	CASSVRDRQNTEAFF
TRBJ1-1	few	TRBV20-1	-	TGCAGTGCTCACCGGACAAGGACCCCTGAAGCTTTCTTT	CSAHRTRTPEAFF
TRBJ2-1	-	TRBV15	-	TGTGCCACCAGCAGCCAACCAACGGGGATCAATGAGCAGTTCTTC	CATSSQPTGINEQFF